One sample yielded the 5 T cell receptor beta chains listed below, sequenced in a study of cytomegalovirus exposure and HLA in healthy donors. 60 Vbeta and 13 Jbeta primers were used in PCR. The table came from immunoSEQ multiplex PCR; TCRdb's copy has only in-frame clones and leaves some out. Of approximately 70,000 clones listed, around 78% are singletons. The sample taken for sequencing was PBMCs. These receptors were collected from a man aged 35 to 55 in good health and CMV-seronegative.

This chain uses TRBV19 with TRBJ2-7, with D possibly matching TRBD1 (6 bases). The CDR3 runs 14 residues. CDR1 LNHDA and CDR2 SQIVND come from the germline V gene (reference sequence). V lost 5 bases, J lost 7 bases, and 18 bases lay in between. The CDR3 is CASSLRDTVGEQYF. In DNA form, the CDR3 reads TGTGCCAGTAGTCTCCGGGACACCGTGGGGGAGCAGTACTTC.

The chain is built from TRBV2 and TRBJ1-6; D gene ambiguous. Trimming removed 4 bases at V and 4 bases at J, with 14 bases between. This CDR3 spans 16 amino acids. Per germline, CDR1 SNHLY and CDR2 FYNNEI. CDR3 sequence reads: CASSVAVGSYNSPLHF. In DNA, the CDR3 is TGTGCCAGCAGTGTGGCAGTGGGGAGTTATAATTCACCCCTCCACTTT.

The rearrangement uses TRBV19 and TRBJ1-1; no clear D. The CDR3 is made up of 14 amino acids. Per germline, CDR1 LNHDA and CDR2 SQIVND (reference sequence). V was clipped by 5 bases and J by 1 base, with 11 bases between them. The chain's CDR3 is CASSLRETNTEAFF. Here the CDR3 DNA reads TGTGCCAGTAGTCTCCGGGAGACGAACACTGAAGCTTTCTTT.

The V call is TRBV2, the J call TRBJ2-5, with TRBD1 matching over 7 bases. This CDR3 has 15 residues. Germline CDR1 and CDR2: SNHLY and FYNNEI. Trimming at V came to 7 bases and at J to 4 bases, leaving 12 bases not matched to a gene. CDR3 in amino acids: CASKGLRQGGETQYF. DNA of the CDR3: TGTGCCAGCAAGGGGTTAAGACAGGGCGGAGAGACCCAGTACTTC.

This clone appeared a few times. The chain carries TRBV6-1 and TRBJ1-5, with 7 bases aligning to TRBD1. CDR3 size: 16 residues. The J segment lost 0 bases and the V segment lost 2 bases, leaving 4 bases of the junction unmatched. The germline gives CDR1 MNHNS, CDR2 SASEGT. As DNA, the CDR3 is TGTGCCAGCAGTGAAATGGGACAGTATAGCAATCAGCCCCAGCATTTT. Translation gives CASSEMGQYSNQPQHF.